Here is one TCR beta chain with its context. Its antigen remains unidentified. The sample holds no much larger clone one base away, and base qualities are not on file. At the junction V is shortened by 0 bases and J by 8 bases, with 16 bases in between. CDR1 and CDR2 are read off the germline V gene (reference sequence) as LGHDT and YNNKEL. The CDR3 contains 16 residues, cysteine and phenylalanine counted. Only the CDR3 DNA stays, 48 bases, in frame from base 1. Libraries came from 5' RACE. The sequencer was an Illumina HiSeq 2500. A second PCR of about 6 to 11 cycles was performed with a sample-barcoded 5' primer and a J-beta primer mix. A template-switch 5' adaptor carrying 12 random nucleotides introduced a unique molecular identifier onto each TCR beta cDNA molecule. At least 2.5 million CDR3-containing paired-end reads were obtained from each sample. The Mint cDNA synthesis kit, primed by a TRBC-specific oligonucleotide, was used to synthesize first-strand cDNA from all RNA. All cDNA was treated with uracil-DNA glycosylase and then went through a first 18-cycle PCR with the universal primers M1SS and BC2_uni_R. The study's own analysis went as follows. Normalization of each sample was performed by random selection of 1 million high-quality reads, each carrying a distinct molecular identifier. Reads sharing molecular identifiers were discarded rather than binned into consensus sequences. CDR3 identification, clonotype clustering and error correction used MiTCR with a Q25 quality threshold and the strictest error-elimination algorithm. A nonparametric unseen species model with Euler transformation was used to estimate a lower bound on total TCR beta diversity. TCRdb ran its own pipeline on the public reads, namely fastp trimming at Q25 and MiXCR clone calling, and kept in-frame beta chains. Each record represents a unique CDR3 protein, reported with the most common genes and DNA among its rows. TCRdb, rather than the study authors, made the V and J calls. The sample contains fewer than 1 million distinct CDR3 sequences, around two fifths of them found a single time. Jointly, the top ten make up under 20% of the sample.

The donors were some 36 Caucasian individuals from Russia, aged 6 to 90 years, who were systemically healthy. Each donor gave roughly 11 milliliters of peripheral blood, drawn into EDTA-treated Vacutainer tubes. Ficoll-Paque density-gradient centrifugation was used to isolate PBMCs, with at least 6.5 million obtained per sample. Total RNA, at least 5 micrograms per sample, was extracted from PBMCs with Trizol reagent. Naive CD45RAhigh/CD27high T cell percentages were measured by flow cytometry on a PBMC aliquot from every donor. This specimen belongs to a study of blood T cells in healthy people across ages (dated by TCRdb to the mid-2010s). Regarding the complete study: In model experiments, template switching captured about one uniquely barcoded TCR beta cDNA molecule for every two T cells. The study measured age-related changes in TCR beta repertoire diversity using deep sequencing normalized with unique cDNA molecular identifiers. To avoid experimental bias, donors of different ages were randomly spread across the sequencing lanes. Donors were grouped into four age groups: young (average roughly 16 years), middle-aged (around 39), aged (around 62) and long-lived (about 89). Two additional independent replicas of 1 million unique cDNA reads from the same blood draw were analyzed for two donors (one aged 18 to 29 and one aged 80 or older).

The research as a whole found: Estimates of total diversity from one million sequenced T cells were regarded as lower bounds and underestimates. Because donor CMV infection status was unknown, age-related changes in expanded clonotypes were potentially confounded. Conclusive comparison of naive and antigen-experienced compartments was prevented by the profiling of bulk unsorted PBMCs. As age increased, observed TCR beta diversity per million T cells dropped in a roughly linear way, and a significant reduction was already evident by age 40. Compared with the aged group, the long-lived group had more naive CD4+ T cells, fewer expanded clones and increased TCR diversity, suggesting age selection. The percentage of naive T cells measured by flow cytometry correlated strongly with observed TCR beta diversity.

Recombination linked TRBV3-1 to TRBJ1-4; TRBD1 is perhaps the D gene, given 5 matching bases. What was sequenced was blood. The sequence was collected from a man aged 60 to 69 in good health. The nucleotide sequence is given as TGTGCCAGCAGCCAAGATGGGACGGCGGGTTTGGAAAAACTGTTTTTT. This is translated as CASSQDGTAGLEKLFF.